The 18 T cell receptor beta chains in this list originate from one sample, sequenced in a study of blood T cells in healthy people across ages (dated by TCRdb to 2013 to 2016). The library came from 5' RACE. This sample was sequenced with an Illumina HiSeq 2500. A second PCR of roughly 6 to 11 cycles was run with a J-beta primer mix and a sample-barcoded 5' primer. TCRdb took the public reads, trimmed them with fastp at Q25, ran MiXCR for clone calling and kept in-frame beta chains. Every entry covers one CDR3 protein and lists the most common genes and DNA from its rows. In this sample the table shows fewer than 1.5 million distinct CDR3 sequences, approximately 40% of which occur a single time. Of the sample, approximately 7.9% is held by the ten largest clones. Sequenced sample: blood. These receptors all stem from a woman aged 18-35 years in good health.

This clonotype was observed at least ten times. The J gene is TRBJ2-3, the V gene TRBV5-5; D call uncertain. V was shortened by 4 bases and J by 6 bases, with 15 bases between the two germline ends. CDR3 length: 14 residues. CDR1 SGHKS and CDR2 YYEKEE come from the germline V gene (reference sequence). The CDR3 DNA is TGTGCCAGCAGCCCCGAGACGCTCGCCGATACGCAGTATTTT. Translation: CASSPETLADTQYF.

A few counts support this clonotype. V gene TRBV2 combines with J gene TRBJ2-3; D might be TRBD1 (6 bases). The V and J ends lost 8 bases and 2 bases respectively, with 14 bases between them. The CDR3 contains 14 residues. In germline, CDR1 is SNHLY, CDR2 FYNNEI. CDR3 protein: CASSEQGFTDTQYF. CDR3 DNA: TGTGCCAGCTCCGAACAGGGATTCACAGATACGCAGTATTTT.

The chain links TRBV28 to TRBJ1-2, with 9 bases lining up with TRBD1. Trimming removed 9 bases from V and 2 bases from J; junction bases left unmatched: 10. The germline V gene encodes CDR1 MDHEN and CDR2 SYDVKM. This CDR3 has 15 amino acids. Here the CDR3 reads CASSQGASANYGYTF. The CDR3 nucleotides are TGTGCCAGTTCACAGGGGGCATCGGCGAACTATGGCTACACCTTC.

This chain links TRBV6-2 or TRBV6-3 with TRBJ2-7; TRBD1 aligns across 7 bases. J was trimmed by 3 bases and V by 2 bases; bases with no gene match: 7. CDR1 is MNHEY and CDR2 is SVGEGT in the germline V gene. The CDR3 length is 15 residues. The CDR3 DNA is TGTGCCAGCAGTTACCCCGACAGGGACGACTACGAGCAGTACTTC. As protein: CASSYPDRDDYEQYF.

The V and J genes are TRBV12-3 or TRBV12-4 and TRBJ2-7; D not certain. V gave up 6 bases and J gave up 5 bases, with 11 bases separating them. The CDR3 totals 12 residues. For the CDR3, the DNA is TGTGCCAGCAGGAGAGACGCTAACGAGCAGTACTTC. This translates into CASRRDANEQYF.

The CDR3 sequence: CASSLVSRVMDEQYF. CDR3 bases: TGTGCCAGCAGCTTAGTATCCAGGGTCATGGACGAGCAGTACTTC. This chain uses TRBV7-9 with TRBJ2-7; D possibly corresponds to TRBD1 (5 bases). The V and J ends lost 1 base and 5 bases respectively, with 15 bases between them. Looked up from germline, CDR1 is SEHNR and CDR2 is FQNEAQ (reference sequence). The CDR3 sequence is 15 residues long.

This chain links TRBV20-1 with TRBJ2-7; D is unresolved. The CDR3 sequence is 13 residues long. Trimming shortened V by 6 bases and J by 1 base, and 13 bases separated the two germline ends. Germline loops: CDR1 DFQATT, CDR2 SNEGSKA (reference sequence). The CDR3 nucleotides read TGCAGTGCCCGAGACGGGCTTTCCTACGAGCAGTACTTC. Translated, it gives CSARDGLSYEQYF.

This clonotype was seen at least ten times. This rearrangement joins TRBV25-1 to TRBJ1-2, with TRBD1 as a possible D gene (6 bases). Deletions cut 2 bases from V and 2 bases from J, with 12 bases between. Germline V CDR1 and CDR2: MGHDK, SYGVNS. This CDR3 spans 15 amino acids. DNA for the CDR3: TGTGCCAGCAGTGAAGGTGGGGGCTTCAACTATGGCTACACCTTC. Protein product: CASSEGGGFNYGYTF.

This clonotype was counted only a few times. The genes are TRBV3-1 and TRBJ1-2; 9 bases match TRBD1. CDR1 and CDR2 from the germline V gene are LGHDT and YNNKEL (reference sequence). The ends lost 0 bases at V and 5 bases at J; junction bases unmatched: 10. The CDR3 is 17 amino acids. The CDR3 sequence is CASSQDPTGGDGYGYTF. The DNA of the CDR3 is TGTGCCAGCAGCCAAGACCCCACAGGGGGCGACGGTTATGGCTACACCTTC.

The rearrangement joins TRBV2 to TRBJ2-7; D gene ambiguous. Germline V lookup: CDR1 SNHLY, CDR2 FYNNEI. The CDR3 is made up of 13 amino acids. With 2 bases removed from V and 3 bases from J, the gap between germline ends came to 8 bases. The CDR3 DNA sequence: TGTGCCAGCAGTGAAACGTCGTTCTACGAGCAGTACTTC. As protein: CASSETSFYEQYF.

This clonotype was seen at least ten times. The chain carries TRBV12-3 or TRBV12-4 and TRBJ1-6, with 11 bases identical to TRBD1. The CDR3 spans 14 residues. The trim removed 6 bases at V and 9 bases at J, leaving 4 bases unmatched. CDR3 sequence reads: CASSPGTGGSPLHF. The CDR3 DNA reads as TGTGCCAGCAGCCCCGGGACAGGGGGTTCACCCCTCCACTTT.

This clonotype was counted between two and nine times. This rearrangement joins TRBV9 to TRBJ1-2; 7 bases agree with TRBD1. Germline CDR1 reads SGDLS; CDR2 reads YYNGEE. The CDR3 is 12 amino acids. The V and J ends lost 4 bases and 8 bases, in that order; junction bases with no gene match: 5. The CDR3 region is CASSRDSSGYTF. Here the CDR3 DNA reads TGTGCCAGCAGCCGGGACAGTTCCGGCTACACCTTC. The full variable domain, completed using reference TRBV9 and TRBJ1-2, is DSGVTQTPKHLITATGQRVTLRCSPRSGDLSVYWYQQSLDQGLQFLIQYYNGEERAKGNILERFSAQQFPDLHSELNLSSLELGDSALYFCASSRDSSGYTFGSGTRLTVV.

Remarks on this clonotype: Being one base from a much bigger clone, this may be a read error. In DNA form, the CDR3 reads TGCAGCGTTGAAGGAGCTCGGGGACCTAGAGAGACCCAGTACTTC. Encoded protein: CSVEGARGPRETQYF. The chain carries TRBV29-1 and TRBJ2-5; either TRBD1 or TRBD2 may fit D (5 bases each). V lost 1 base, J lost 4 bases, and 16 bases lay in between. The CDR3 has 15 residues. Germline V gene lookup returns CDR1 SQVTM and CDR2 ANQGSEA.

A few counts support this clonotype. This rearrangement joins TRBV20-1 to TRBJ1-1; D uncertain. The ends were cut back, 6 bases at V and 1 base at J, with 12 bases in the middle. CDR1 and CDR2 (germline): DFQATT, SNEGSKA (reference sequence). The CDR3 is made up of 13 amino acids. The DNA of the CDR3 is TGCAGTGCCATCGGCGGAGGGAACACTGAAGCTTTCTTT. Encoded protein: CSAIGGGNTEAFF.

This clonotype was detected a few times. V is TRBV30 and J is TRBJ2-5; D could derive from TRBD1 or TRBD2 (6 bases each). Germline assignment: CDR1 GTSNPN and CDR2 SVGIG (reference sequence). The CDR3 runs 12 residues. Trimming pared 4 bases from V and 5 bases from J, leaving 11 bases between. DNA of the CDR3: TGTGCCTGGATAGGGGGGTCTGAGACCCAGTACTTC. Its translation is CAWIGGSETQYF. Full variable domain (rest looked up from reference TRBV30 and TRBJ2-5): SQTIHQWPATLVQPVGSPLSLECTVEGTSNPNLYWYRQAAGRGLQLLFYSVGIGQISSEVPQNLSASRPQDRQFILSSKKLLLSDSGFYLCAWIGGSETQYFGPGTRLLVL.

The CDR3 region has the DNA TGTGCCAGCAGCGTAGGGAGCGGGGGGGCCAATGAGCAGTACTTC. Its translation is CASSVGSGGANEQYF. The V gene is TRBV9, the J gene TRBJ2-5, with 10 bases that match TRBD2. Germline V lookup: CDR1 SGDLS, CDR2 YYNGEE. This CDR3 contains 15 residues. J was trimmed by 11 bases and V by 0 bases; bases with no gene match: 10.

This clonotype was seen a handful of times. The chain links TRBV6-5 to TRBJ1-2, with D unclear. The V gene's germline CDR1 is MNHEY and CDR2 SVGAGI. The V end was cut by 4 bases, the J end by 7 bases, with 10 bases between. The CDR3 has 12 amino acids. CDR3 sequence reads: CASSSSLGGYTF. In DNA, the CDR3 is TGTGCCAGCAGTTCCTCCTTGGGTGGCTACACCTTC.

The rearrangement joins TRBV7-3 to TRBJ2-1; perhaps TRBD2 as D (7 bases). Trimming took off 5 bases at V and 7 bases at J, with 18 bases between the two ends. The length of the CDR3 is 15 residues. The germline V gene encodes CDR1 SGHTA and CDR2 FQGTGA. This CDR3 reads CASSLSGGKQNEQFF. In DNA form, the CDR3 reads TGTGCCAGCAGCCTGTCGGGGGGCAAGCAGAATGAGCAGTTCTTC.